This TCR beta chain comes out of a study of T cells in Graves' hyperthyroidism and ophthalmopathy. The CDR3 regions of TCR beta were amplified from RNA transcripts. HTBI primers were used for first-round RT-PCR of the TCR CDR3. TCRdb analysed the multiplex PCR reads with MiXCR anew, one entry per CDR3 protein. There are roughly 280,000 distinct CDR3 sequences in the sample; roughly 22% occur only once, and around 62% lies in the top ten. Points on this clonotype: The antigen is not known.

V shed 1 base and J 3 bases; nucleotides not matched to a gene: 3. Germline V CDR1 and CDR2: LNHNV, YYDKDF (reference sequence). This CDR3 contains 15 residues. General observations from the study: Ophthalmopathy was predicted by the model a median of about 6.5 months ahead of onset.

The source is a young man with Graves' ophthalmopathy. This chain links TRBV15 with TRBJ1-3; 7 nucleotides align to TRBD1. Sequences were obtained from blood. In DNA form, the CDR3 reads TGTGCCACCAGCAGAGTCGGGACAGTTGGAAACACCATATATTTT. Its translation: CATSRVGTVGNTIYF.